This T cell receptor beta chain was sequenced for a study of shared clonotypes between healthy human individuals. For the study at large: In total, the donors were a couple of women and a few men aged 18 to 49.

As to this clone: What it binds is unknown.

The naive CD8 subset, CD45RO-negative cells positively selected for CCR7, excluded terminally differentiated effector memory CD45RA+ cells. Germline V gene lookup returns CDR1 SGHNT and CDR2 YYREEE (reference sequence). V gave up 4 bases and J gave up 5 bases, with 15 bases separating them. The CDR3 has 15 residues. Here immunoSEQ multiplex PCR was the method, and the copy in TCRdb shows in-frame clones only, minus some. There are hundreds of thousands of clones in the sample; 95% occur only once, and 0.11% lies in the top ten. Notes on the study in general: Clonotypes shared by all four sorted-subset donors had higher generation probabilities than non-shared clonotypes.

The gene calls are TRBV5-4 and TRBJ1-4; the D gene is possibly TRBD1 (6 bases). This receptor was identified in a woman aged 25 to 39 in good health. Sample: naive CD8+ T cells sorted from blood. CDR3 coding DNA: TGTGCCAGCAGCCAGGGGCTCGGAGTGAATGAAAAACTGTTTTTT. It yields the protein CASSQGLGVNEKLFF.